Here is one T cell receptor (beta chain) with its context. The sample has other DNA sequences that encode this CDR3 too. Study processing details: Amplification of reference gene primers was used by the study to estimate nucleated cell counts. Produced via immunoSEQ multiplex PCR; TCRdb's table is partial and in-frame only. V, J and clone size are taken as reported in that table, and D and trimming were inferred from the DNA itself. The sample has around 69,000 clones, roughly 87% seen once. This record comes from a study of blood T cell repertoires in COVID-19. Study at large: The study drew acute and convalescent COVID-19 samples from the United States, Italy and Spain. T cells, B-cell-depleted T cells, or PBMCs supplied cDNA or gDNA.

Between the trimmed V and J ends, which lost 0 bases and 3 bases, there was a span of 8 bases. The CDR3 extends over 14 amino acids. The V gene's germline CDR1 is SGHRS and CDR2 YFSETQ. Specimen: peripheral blood. This sequence originates from a woman between 45 and 60 years old with active COVID-19. This chain joins TRBV5-1 and TRBJ2-3; TRBD1 might be the D (6 bases). CDR3: CASSLGQETDTQYF. In DNA form, the CDR3 reads TGCGCCAGCAGCTTGGGACAGGAAACAGATACGCAGTATTTT. Variable domain in full (rest from reference TRBV5-1 and TRBJ2-3): KAGVTQTPRYLIKTRGQQVTLSCSPISGHRSVSWYQQTPGQGLQFLFEYFSETQRNKGNFPGRFSGRQFSNSRSEMNVSTLELGDSALYLCASSLGQETDTQYFGPGTRLTVL.